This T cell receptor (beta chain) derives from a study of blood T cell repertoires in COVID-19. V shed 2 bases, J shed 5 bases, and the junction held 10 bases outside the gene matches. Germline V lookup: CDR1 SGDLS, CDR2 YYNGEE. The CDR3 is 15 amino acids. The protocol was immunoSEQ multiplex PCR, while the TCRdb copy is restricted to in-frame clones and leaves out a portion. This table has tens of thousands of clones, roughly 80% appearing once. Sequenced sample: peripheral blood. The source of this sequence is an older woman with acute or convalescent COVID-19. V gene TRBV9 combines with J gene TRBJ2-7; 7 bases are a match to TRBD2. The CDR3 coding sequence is TGTGCCAGCAGCGTGGGGGGGACCGACCGGGACGAGCAGTACTTC. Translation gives CASSVGGTDRDEQYF.